This paragraph covers one TCR beta chain sequence. This record belongs to a study of blood T cell repertoires in COVID-19. Study-wide background: Specimens from acute and convalescent COVID-19 originated in the United States, Italy and Spain. The analysed material was cDNA or gDNA that came from T cells, B-cell-depleted T cells, or PBMCs.

Repertoires were generated with immunoSEQ multiplex PCR, while TCRdb's copy carries only in-frame clones and drops some. Among some 58,000 clones listed, approximately 83% were seen once. The source of this sequence is a man in his forties or fifties with acute or convalescent COVID-19. Sequenced sample: peripheral blood.

The CDR3 DNA is TGCAGCGTTGCGGAGGTGCGAGGACTTAACTATGGCTACACCTTC. Amino acids: CSVAEVRGLNYGYTF. This chain joins TRBV29-1 and TRBJ1-2; D not resolved. V was clipped by 4 bases and J by 1 base, with 16 bases between them. Germline CDR1 and CDR2: SQVTM and ANQGSEA. CDR3 length: 15 residues.